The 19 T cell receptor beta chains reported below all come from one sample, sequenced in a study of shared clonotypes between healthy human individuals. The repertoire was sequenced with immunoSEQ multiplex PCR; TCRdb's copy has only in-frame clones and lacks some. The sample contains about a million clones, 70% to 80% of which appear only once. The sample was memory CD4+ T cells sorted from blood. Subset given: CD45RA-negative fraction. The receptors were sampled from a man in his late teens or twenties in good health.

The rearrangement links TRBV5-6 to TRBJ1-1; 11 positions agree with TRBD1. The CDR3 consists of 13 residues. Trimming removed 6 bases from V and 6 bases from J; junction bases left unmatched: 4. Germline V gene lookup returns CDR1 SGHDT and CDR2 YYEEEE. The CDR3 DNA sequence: TGTGCCAGCACCCCGGGACAGGGGGCTGAAGCTTTCTTT. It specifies CASTPGQGAEAFF.

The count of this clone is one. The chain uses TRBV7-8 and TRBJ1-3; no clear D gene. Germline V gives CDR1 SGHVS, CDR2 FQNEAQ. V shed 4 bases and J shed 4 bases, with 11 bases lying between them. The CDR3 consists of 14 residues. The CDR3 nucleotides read TGTGCCAGCAGCTCCCCCGTTGCCGGAAACACCATATATTTT. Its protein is CASSSPVAGNTIYF.

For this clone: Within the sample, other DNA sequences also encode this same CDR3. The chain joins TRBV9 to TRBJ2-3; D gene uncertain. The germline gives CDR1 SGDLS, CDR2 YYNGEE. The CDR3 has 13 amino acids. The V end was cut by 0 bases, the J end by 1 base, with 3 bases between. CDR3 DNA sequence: TGTGCCAGCAGCGTAGCCGGCACAGATACGCAGTATTTT. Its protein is CASSVAGTDTQYF.

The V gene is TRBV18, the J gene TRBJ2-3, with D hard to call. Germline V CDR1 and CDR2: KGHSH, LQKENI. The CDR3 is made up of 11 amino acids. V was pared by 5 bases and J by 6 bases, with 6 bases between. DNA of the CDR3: TGTGCCAGCTCAGAAAGGGATACGCAGTATTTT. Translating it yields CASSERDTQYF.

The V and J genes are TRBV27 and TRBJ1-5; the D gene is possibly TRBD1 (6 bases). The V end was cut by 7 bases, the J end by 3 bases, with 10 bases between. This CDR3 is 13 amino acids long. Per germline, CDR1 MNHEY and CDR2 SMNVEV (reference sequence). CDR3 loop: CASKQGLNQPQHF. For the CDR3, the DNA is TGTGCCAGCAAACAGGGTCTCAATCAGCCCCAGCATTTT.

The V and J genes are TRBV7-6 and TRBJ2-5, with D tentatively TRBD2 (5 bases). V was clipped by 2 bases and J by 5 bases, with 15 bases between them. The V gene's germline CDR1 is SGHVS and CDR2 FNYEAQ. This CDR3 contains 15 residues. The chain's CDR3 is CASSLLRLATETQYF. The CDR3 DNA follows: TGTGCCAGCAGCTTACTTCGGCTAGCCACTGAGACCCAGTACTTC.

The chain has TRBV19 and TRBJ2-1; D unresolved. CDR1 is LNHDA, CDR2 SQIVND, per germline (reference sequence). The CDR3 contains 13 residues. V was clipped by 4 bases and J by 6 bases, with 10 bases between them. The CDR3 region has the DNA TGTGCCAGTAGTACCCTCTCAGCCAATGAGCAGTTCTTC. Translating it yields CASSTLSANEQFF.

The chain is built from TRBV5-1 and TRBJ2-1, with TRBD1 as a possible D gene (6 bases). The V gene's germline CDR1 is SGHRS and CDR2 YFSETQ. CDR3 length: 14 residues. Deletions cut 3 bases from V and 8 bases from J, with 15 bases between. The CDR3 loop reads CASSWGITGYEQFF. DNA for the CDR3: TGCGCCAGCAGCTGGGGCATCACAGGGTATGAGCAGTTCTTC.

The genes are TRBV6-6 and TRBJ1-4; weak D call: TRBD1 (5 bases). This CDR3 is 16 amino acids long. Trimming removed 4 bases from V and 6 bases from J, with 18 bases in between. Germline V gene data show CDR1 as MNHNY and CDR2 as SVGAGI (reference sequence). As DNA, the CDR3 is TGTGCCAGCAGTTCTAACAATAGGGGCGCGGATGAAAAACTGTTTTTT. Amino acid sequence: CASSSNNRGADEKLFF.

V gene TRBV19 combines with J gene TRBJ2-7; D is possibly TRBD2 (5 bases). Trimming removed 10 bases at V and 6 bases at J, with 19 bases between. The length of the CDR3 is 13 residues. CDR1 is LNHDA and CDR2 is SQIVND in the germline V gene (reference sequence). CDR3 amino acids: CATHGPGSREQYF. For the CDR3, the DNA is TGTGCCACCCATGGTCCGGGGTCGCGCGAGCAGTACTTC.

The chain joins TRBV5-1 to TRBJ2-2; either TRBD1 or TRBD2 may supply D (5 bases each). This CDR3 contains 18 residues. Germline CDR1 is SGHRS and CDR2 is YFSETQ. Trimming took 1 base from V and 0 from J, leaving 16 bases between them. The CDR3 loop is CASSLTGAITSNTGELFF. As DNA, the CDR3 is TGCGCCAGCAGCTTGACCGGGGCCATAACCTCGAACACCGGGGAGCTGTTTTTT. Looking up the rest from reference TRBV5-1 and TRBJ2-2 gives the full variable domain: KAGVTQTPRYLIKTRGQQVTLSCSPISGHRSVSWYQQTPGQGLQFLFEYFSETQRNKGNFPGRFSGRQFSNSRSEMNVSTLELGDSALYLCASSLTGAITSNTGELFFGEGSRLTVL.

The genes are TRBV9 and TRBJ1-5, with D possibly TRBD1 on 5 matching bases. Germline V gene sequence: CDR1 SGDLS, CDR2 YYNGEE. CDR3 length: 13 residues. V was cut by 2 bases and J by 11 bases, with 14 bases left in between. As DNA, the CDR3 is TGTGCCAGCAGCGTCTTGGAATGGGGGACCCAGCATTTT. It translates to CASSVLEWGTQHF.

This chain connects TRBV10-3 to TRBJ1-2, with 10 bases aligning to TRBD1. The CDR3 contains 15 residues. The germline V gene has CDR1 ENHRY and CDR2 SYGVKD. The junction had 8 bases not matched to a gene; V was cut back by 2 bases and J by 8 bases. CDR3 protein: CAISEGRQGASGYTF. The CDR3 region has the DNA TGTGCCATCAGTGAGGGACGACAGGGGGCGAGCGGCTACACCTTC.

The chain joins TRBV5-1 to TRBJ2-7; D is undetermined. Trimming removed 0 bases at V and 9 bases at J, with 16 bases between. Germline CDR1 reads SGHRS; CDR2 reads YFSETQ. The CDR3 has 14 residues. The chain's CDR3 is CASSLAPLGSWQYF. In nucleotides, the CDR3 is TGCGCCAGCAGCTTGGCTCCTTTGGGTTCGTGGCAGTACTTC.

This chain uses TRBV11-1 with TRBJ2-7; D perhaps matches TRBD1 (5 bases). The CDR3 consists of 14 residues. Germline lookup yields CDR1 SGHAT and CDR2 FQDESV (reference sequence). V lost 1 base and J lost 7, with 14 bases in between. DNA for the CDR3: TGTGCCAGCAGCTTAGTGTCACAGGCCGGTGAGCAGTACTTC. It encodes CASSLVSQAGEQYF.

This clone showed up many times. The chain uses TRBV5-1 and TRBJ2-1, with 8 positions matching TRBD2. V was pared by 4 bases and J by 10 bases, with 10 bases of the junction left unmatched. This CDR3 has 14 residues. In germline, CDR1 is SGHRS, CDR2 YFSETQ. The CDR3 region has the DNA TGCGCCAGCAGCGGGGGACTAGTCGCGGAAGAGCAGTTCTTC. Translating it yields CASSGGLVAEEQFF.

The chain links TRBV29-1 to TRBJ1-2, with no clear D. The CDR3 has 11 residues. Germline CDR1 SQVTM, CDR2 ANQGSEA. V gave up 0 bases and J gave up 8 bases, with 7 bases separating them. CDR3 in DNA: TGCAGCGTTGAAGATTTGAGGGGCTACACCTTC. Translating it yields CSVEDLRGYTF.

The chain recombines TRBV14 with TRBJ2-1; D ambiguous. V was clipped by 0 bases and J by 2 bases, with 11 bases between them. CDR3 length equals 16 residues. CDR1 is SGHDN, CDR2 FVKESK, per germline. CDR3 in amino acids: CASSQENRPAYNEQFF. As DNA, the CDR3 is TGTGCCAGCAGCCAAGAGAACCGGCCCGCCTACAATGAGCAGTTCTTC.

CDR3: CASTFRSTFYEQYF. In nucleotides, the CDR3 is TGTGCCAGCACGTTCAGGTCGACTTTCTACGAGCAGTACTTC. The chain recombines TRBV6-1 with TRBJ2-7; D is ambiguous. Trimming pared 7 bases from V and 3 bases from J, leaving 16 bases between. Germline V gene lookup returns CDR1 MNHNS and CDR2 SASEGT. The CDR3 contains 14 residues.